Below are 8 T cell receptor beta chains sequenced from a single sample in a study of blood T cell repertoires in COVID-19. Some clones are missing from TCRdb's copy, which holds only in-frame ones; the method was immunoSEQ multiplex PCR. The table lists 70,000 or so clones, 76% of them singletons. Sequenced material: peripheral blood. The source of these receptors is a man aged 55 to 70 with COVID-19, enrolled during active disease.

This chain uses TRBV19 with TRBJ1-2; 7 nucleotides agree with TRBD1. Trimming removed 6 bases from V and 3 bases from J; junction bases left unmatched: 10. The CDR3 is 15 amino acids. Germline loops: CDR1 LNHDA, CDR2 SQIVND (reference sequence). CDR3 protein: CASSGQWDRHYGYTF. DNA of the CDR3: TGTGCCAGTAGCGGTCAATGGGACAGACACTATGGCTACACCTTC. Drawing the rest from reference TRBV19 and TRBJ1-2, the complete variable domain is DGGITQSPKYLFRKEGQNVTLSCEQNLNHDAMYWYRQDPGQGLRLIYYSQIVNDFQKGDIAEGYSVSREKKESFPLTVTSAQKNPTAFYLCASSGQWDRHYGYTFGSGTRLTVV.

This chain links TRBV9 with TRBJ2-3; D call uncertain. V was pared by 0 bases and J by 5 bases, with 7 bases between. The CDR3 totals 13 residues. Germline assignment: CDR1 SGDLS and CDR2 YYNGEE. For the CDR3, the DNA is TGTGCCAGCAGCGTAGCGGTTCAAGATACGCAGTATTTT. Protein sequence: CASSVAVQDTQYF.

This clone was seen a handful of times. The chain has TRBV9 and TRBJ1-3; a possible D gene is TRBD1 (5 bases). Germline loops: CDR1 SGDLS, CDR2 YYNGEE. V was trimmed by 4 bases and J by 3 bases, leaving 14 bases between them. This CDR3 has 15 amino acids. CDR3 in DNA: TGTGCCAGCAGCTCACGGCGGGACGGTGGAAACACCATATATTTT. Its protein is CASSSRRDGGNTIYF.

DNA for the CDR3: TGTGCCAGCAGTTTAGGGGGGTGGTCTGGCTACACCTTC. Protein product: CASSLGGWSGYTF. The chain combines TRBV28 with TRBJ1-2, with TRBD1 as a possible D gene (5 bases). Germline CDR1 and CDR2: MDHEN and SYDVKM. The CDR3 totals 13 residues. V was clipped by 2 bases and J by 7 bases, with 11 bases between them.

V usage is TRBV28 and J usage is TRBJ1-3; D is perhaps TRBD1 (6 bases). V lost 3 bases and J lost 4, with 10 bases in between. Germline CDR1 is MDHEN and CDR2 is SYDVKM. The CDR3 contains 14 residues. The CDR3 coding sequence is TGTGCCAGCAGTTTCGGACAGAAAGGAAACACCATATATTTT. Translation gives CASSFGQKGNTIYF.

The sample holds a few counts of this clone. This chain's CDR3 is CASSLGGIYYGYTF. The CDR3 DNA sequence: TGTGCCAGCAGCCTCGGGGGGATCTACTATGGCTACACCTTC. The genes are TRBV7-2 and TRBJ1-2; a weak D match, TRBD1 (5 bases). The germline CDR1 and CDR2 sequences are SGHTA and FQGNSA. This CDR3 comprises 14 residues. The ends were cut back, 5 bases at V and 3 bases at J, with 13 bases in the middle.

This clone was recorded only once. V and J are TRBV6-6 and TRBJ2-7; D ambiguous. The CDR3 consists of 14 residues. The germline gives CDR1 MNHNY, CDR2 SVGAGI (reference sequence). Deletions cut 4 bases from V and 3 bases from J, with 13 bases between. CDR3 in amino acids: CASSSGYEYYEQYF. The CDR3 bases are TGTGCCAGCAGTTCCGGTTATGAGTACTACGAGCAGTACTTC.

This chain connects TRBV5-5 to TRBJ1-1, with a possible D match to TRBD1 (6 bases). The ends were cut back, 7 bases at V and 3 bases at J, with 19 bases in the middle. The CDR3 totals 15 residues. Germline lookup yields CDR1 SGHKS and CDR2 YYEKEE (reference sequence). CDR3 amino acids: CASRSTGEGDTEAFF. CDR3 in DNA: TGTGCCAGCCGCTCGACAGGAGAAGGAGACACTGAAGCTTTCTTT. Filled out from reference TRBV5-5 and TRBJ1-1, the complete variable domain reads DAGVTQSPTHLIKTRGQQVTLRCSPISGHKSVSWYQQVLGQGPQFIFQYYEKEERGRGNFPDRFSARQFPNYSSELNVNALLLGDSALYLCASRSTGEGDTEAFFGQGTRLTVV.